The 2 T cell receptor beta chains below were found in one sample sequenced in a study of T cells in Graves' hyperthyroidism and ophthalmopathy. The source material, RNA transcripts, was used to amplify TCR beta CDR3 regions. A set of HTBI primers served as the primers for a first-round RT-PCR of the TCR CDR3. A single record per CDR3 protein comes from TCRdb applying MiXCR to the multiplex PCR reads. The table lists approximately 590,000 distinct CDR3 sequences, less than 20% of them singletons, with about 7% in the top ten. The sequencing sample was made of blood. These receptors all stem from a woman under 40 with Graves' hyperthyroidism.

J is TRBJ2-1 and V is TRBV5-4; a weak D match, TRBD2 (5 bases). The CDR3 consists of 13 residues. The V gene lost 0 bases and the J gene lost 7 bases, with 8 bases spanning the gap. Per germline, CDR1 SGHNT and CDR2 YYREEE (reference sequence). This CDR3 is CASSLVEGNEQFF. CDR3 coding DNA: TGTGCCAGCAGCTTGGTTGAGGGAAATGAGCAGTTCTTC.

This clonotype turned up a few times. The CDR3 reads CASRRGLPNEQFF. CDR3 in DNA: TGTGCCAGCCGAAGAGGGTTGCCCAATGAGCAGTTCTTC. The genes are TRBV6-1 and TRBJ2-1; D possibly corresponds to TRBD2 (5 bases). V was trimmed by 8 bases and J by 6 bases, leaving 14 bases between them. This CDR3 contains 13 residues. Germline CDR1 MNHNS, CDR2 SASEGT.